The 23 T cell receptor beta chains below were found in one sample sequenced in a study of T cells in localized non-small cell lung cancer. The assay was immunoSEQ multiplex PCR, and TCRdb's table has in-frame clones only and misses some. Of about 61,000 clones listed, 80% to 90% are singletons. This sample comprised peripheral blood, obtained before any cancer treatment. These receptors were obtained from a man aged 40 to 75 with stage I squamous cell lung carcinoma.

This sequence joins TRBV30 and TRBJ2-7, with a weak D call TRBD2 (6 bases). The CDR3 has 14 residues. The ends were cut back, 1 base at V and 6 bases at J, with 16 bases in the middle. Per germline, CDR1 GTSNPN and CDR2 SVGIG (reference sequence). For the CDR3, the DNA is TGTGCCTGGAGTGGGGGAGGTTCCCCCTCCGAGCAGTACTTC. Translated: CAWSGGGSPSEQYF. Together with reference TRBV30 and TRBJ2-7, the CDR3 gives the full variable domain: SQTIHQWPATLVQPVGSPLSLECTVEGTSNPNLYWYRQAAGRGLQLLFYSVGIGQISSEVPQNLSASRPQDRQFILSSKKLLLSDSGFYLCAWSGGGSPSEQYFGPGTRLTVT.

The chain links TRBV5-6 to TRBJ1-1; D ambiguous. There are 14 residues in the CDR3. Between the trimmed V and J ends, which lost 6 bases and 4 bases, there was a span of 16 bases. The germline CDR1 and CDR2 sequences are SGHDT and YYEEEE. The CDR3 DNA follows: TGTGCCAGCAATGGCCGGTTGAGAAGCACTGAAGCTTTCTTT. Translated, it gives CASNGRLRSTEAFF.

Remarks on this clone: A junction end diverges from the germline sequence, so it may reflect a read error. CDR3 sequence reads: CASSSGTPADTQYF. DNA for the CDR3: TGTGCTAGCAGCTCCGGGACGCCTGCAGATACGCAGTATTTT. This chain uses TRBV7-7 with TRBJ2-3, with D possibly being TRBD1 or TRBD2 (5 bases each). The CDR3 loop spans 14 amino acids. Germline V gene data show CDR1 as SSHAT and CDR2 as FNYEAQ (reference sequence).

V usage is TRBV7-9 and J usage is TRBJ1-2; D not certain. This CDR3 region has 14 residues. Trimming shortened V by 3 bases and J by 6 bases, and 14 bases separated the two germline ends. Germline assignment: CDR1 SEHNR and CDR2 FQNEAQ (reference sequence). The CDR3 DNA reads TGTGCCAGCAGCTTGGGAGGATCCCAACATGGCTACACCTTC. Amino acids: CASSLGGSQHGYTF.

V usage is TRBV6-1 and J usage is TRBJ1-5; the D is unclear. Germline loops: CDR1 MNHNS, CDR2 SASEGT. This CDR3 spans 12 amino acids. The V and J ends lost 6 bases and 3 bases respectively, with 6 bases between them. CDR3 DNA sequence: TGTGCCAGCAGAGGCCTCAATCAGCCCCAGCATTTT. It is translated as CASRGLNQPQHF.

This chain joins TRBV5-1 and TRBJ1-1, with D uncertain. Germline assignment: CDR1 SGHRS and CDR2 YFSETQ. V lost 2 bases to trimming and J lost 6 bases, with 14 bases between them. The CDR3 loop spans 14 amino acids. CDR3 sequence reads: CASSFDPPRSEAFF. As DNA, the CDR3 is TGCGCCAGCAGCTTCGACCCCCCCAGGTCTGAAGCTTTCTTT.

This clone has a single count. The chain carries TRBV21-1 and TRBJ2-7; the table's D call TRBD2 went unverified against the DNA. TRBV21-1 constitutes a pseudogene. This CDR3 spans 16 amino acids. CDR3 DNA: TGTGCCGGTTCTAGCGGGAGGGCCTTAGACCCCTACGAGCAGTACTTC. As protein: CAGSSGRALDPYEQYF.

The chain employs TRBV10-1 and TRBJ2-1, with 7 bases that match TRBD2. The CDR3 runs 15 residues. The germline V gene encodes CDR1 WNHNN and CDR2 SYGVQD (reference sequence). The V and J ends lost 4 bases and 7 bases, in that order; junction bases with no gene match: 10. For the CDR3, the DNA is TGCGCCAGCAGTGCGCTAACCCAGGGAGGGAATGAGCAGTTCTTC. This translates into CASSALTQGGNEQFF.

V and J are TRBV5-5 and TRBJ2-7, with D hard to call. There are 13 residues in the CDR3. The germline CDR1 and CDR2 sequences are SGHKS and YYEKEE (reference sequence). V dropped 4 bases and J dropped 3 bases, with 11 bases sitting between them. In DNA, the CDR3 is TGTGCCAGCAGCCCGGACGTAAGCTACGAGCAGTACTTC. It codes for CASSPDVSYEQYF.

The chain employs TRBV19 and TRBJ1-1, with D possibly being TRBD1 (6 bases). Per the germline V gene, CDR1 is LNHDA and CDR2 is SQIVND (reference sequence). This CDR3 region has 14 residues. V shed 4 bases and J shed 5 bases, with 14 bases lying between them. The DNA for the CDR3 is TGTGCCAGTAGTAGGCAGGGGCTTGGTACTGAAGCTTTCTTT. It yields the protein CASSRQGLGTEAFF.

The V call is TRBV30, the J call TRBJ1-5; D remains ambiguous. V was clipped by 0 bases and J by 6 bases, with 6 bases between them. Germline V lookup: CDR1 GTSNPN, CDR2 SVGIG (reference sequence). This CDR3 contains 12 residues. As DNA, the CDR3 is TGTGCCTGGAGTGTAAATGGTCAGCCCCAGCATTTT. Its translation is CAWSVNGQPQHF. The whole variable domain, remainder taken from reference TRBV30 and TRBJ1-5, is SQTIHQWPATLVQPVGSPLSLECTVEGTSNPNLYWYRQAAGRGLQLLFYSVGIGQISSEVPQNLSASRPQDRQFILSSKKLLLSDSGFYLCAWSVNGQPQHFGDGTRLSIL.

The rearrangement joins TRBV7-2 to TRBJ2-1; 8 bases agree with TRBD2. This CDR3 contains 14 residues. Per germline, CDR1 SGHTA and CDR2 FQGNSA. The V and J ends lost 1 base and 6 bases, in that order; junction bases with no gene match: 2. The CDR3 sequence: CASSLVTSGNEQFF. In DNA, the CDR3 is TGTGCCAGCAGCTTAGTTACTAGCGGCAATGAGCAGTTCTTC.

The V gene is TRBV4-3, the J gene TRBJ2-3; D gene unclear. The CDR3 has 10 residues. Germline V CDR1 and CDR2: LGHNA, YSLEER. V lost 4 bases, J lost 6 bases, and 2 bases lay in between. The CDR3, as DNA: TGCGCCAGCAGCCGGGATACGCAGTATTTT. Its translation: CASSRDTQYF.

This chain joins TRBV28 and TRBJ2-5; perhaps TRBD1 as D (5 bases). With 6 bases removed from V and 5 bases from J, the gap between germline ends came to 7 bases. There are 11 residues in the CDR3. The germline CDR1 and CDR2 sequences are MDHEN and SYDVKM. In DNA form, the CDR3 reads TGTGCCAGCAGCTCAGGGGAGACCCAGTACTTC. This translates into CASSSGETQYF.

The CDR3 nucleotides read TGTGCCAGCAGCTTGGAGGGGATGAACACTGAAGCTTTCTTT. Translated: CASSLEGMNTEAFF. The chain is built from TRBV7-8 and TRBJ1-1; D possibly corresponds to TRBD1 (5 bases). V was pared by 3 bases and J by 0 bases, with 8 bases between. The CDR3 covers 14 residues. Germline V CDR1 and CDR2: SGHVS, FQNEAQ.

This chain links TRBV5-6 with TRBJ1-2; 7 nucleotides match TRBD1. The V gene's germline CDR1 is SGHDT and CDR2 YYEEEE. The CDR3 consists of 13 residues. V shed 0 bases, J shed 4 bases, and the junction held 0 bases outside the gene matches. CDR3 amino acids: CASSLDRGYGYTF. In DNA, the CDR3 is TGTGCCAGCAGCTTGGACAGGGGCTATGGCTACACCTTC.

The chain links TRBV19 to TRBJ1-2; D is perhaps TRBD1 (6 bases). Germline loops: CDR1 LNHDA, CDR2 SQIVND (reference sequence). The CDR3 is 14 residues long. Trimming removed 7 bases from V and 3 bases from J, with 15 bases in between. As DNA, the CDR3 is TGTGCCAGTACCCGCCCAGGGGTGGACTATGGCTACACCTTC. Encoded protein: CASTRPGVDYGYTF.

The chain joins TRBV2 to TRBJ2-5; 11 bases are shared with TRBD1. Germline V gives CDR1 SNHLY, CDR2 FYNNEI. The CDR3 is 15 amino acids. V gave up 3 bases and J gave up 5 bases; unmatched junction bases: 5. For the CDR3, the DNA is TGTGCCAGCAGTGAGGACAGGGGGCTGGGGGAGACCCAGTACTTC. Translating it yields CASSEDRGLGETQYF.

This rearrangement joins TRBV20-1 to TRBJ2-7, with no clear D. This CDR3 spans 11 amino acids. Germline V gene lookup returns CDR1 DFQATT and CDR2 SNEGSKA (reference sequence). V lost 6 bases and J 4 bases, leaving 10 bases between the germline ends. CDR3 residues: CSAPELYEQYF. The CDR3 DNA is TGCAGTGCCCCAGAGCTTTACGAGCAGTACTTC.

The CDR3 region has the DNA TGTGCCAGCAGCTTAAGCCGACCGGGACAGGGGCGTGTGTATGAAAAACTGTTTTTT. As protein: CASSLSRPGQGRVYEKLFF. This chain uses TRBV7-3 with TRBJ1-4; 10 bases agree with TRBD1. The CDR3 runs to 19 residues. The V segment lost 1 base and the J segment 6 bases; nucleotides outside the gene matches: 14. Germline lookup yields CDR1 SGHTA and CDR2 FQGTGA.

The chain recombines TRBV5-1 with TRBJ2-7, with D perhaps TRBD2 (7 bases). This CDR3 comprises 16 residues. Looked up from germline, CDR1 is SGHRS and CDR2 is YFSETQ. The germline V and J ends were trimmed by 4 bases and 1 base, with 18 bases remaining between them. The CDR3, as DNA: TGCGCCAGCAGCCCCGAGGGGGGGGCCTATTCCTACGAGCAGTACTTC. This encodes CASSPEGGAYSYEQYF.

The V gene is TRBV30, the J gene TRBJ1-5, with 9 bases lining up with TRBD1. The V gene end was trimmed by 4 bases and the J gene end by 1 base; junction bases not matched to a gene: 14. This CDR3 contains 18 residues. Germline values: CDR1 GTSNPN, CDR2 SVGIG (reference sequence). CDR3 DNA: TGTGCCTGGAAATCTTGGGACAGGGTCCAGGGCAGCAATCAGCCCCAGCATTTT. Residues: CAWKSWDRVQGSNQPQHF.

Here the CDR3 DNA reads TGTGCCAGCAGCTTAGGGTGGAATGAGCAGTTCTTC. Encoded protein: CASSLGWNEQFF. This chain joins TRBV11-2 and TRBJ2-1; D call uncertain. The germline V gene encodes CDR1 SGHAT and CDR2 FQNNGV. The V end was cut by 1 base, the J end by 7 bases, with 5 bases between. This CDR3 is built from 12 residues.